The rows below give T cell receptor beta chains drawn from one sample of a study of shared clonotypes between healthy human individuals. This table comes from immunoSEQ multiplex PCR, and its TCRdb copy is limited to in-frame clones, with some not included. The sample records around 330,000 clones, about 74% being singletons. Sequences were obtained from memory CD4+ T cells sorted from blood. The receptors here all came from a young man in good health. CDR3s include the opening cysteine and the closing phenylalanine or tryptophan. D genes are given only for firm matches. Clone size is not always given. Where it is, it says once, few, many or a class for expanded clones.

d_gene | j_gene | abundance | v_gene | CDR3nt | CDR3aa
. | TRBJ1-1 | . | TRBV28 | TGTGCCAGCAGTTTATTGTCAAACGCTCCCGGGGAGACTGAAGCTTTCTTT | CASSLLSNAPGETEAFF
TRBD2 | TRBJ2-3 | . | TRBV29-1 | TGCAGCGTTGGGGGGTTAGCGGGAGGGCGGGGAGATACGCAGTATTTT | CSVGGLAGGRGDTQYF
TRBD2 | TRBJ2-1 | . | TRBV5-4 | TGTGCCAGCAGCCACGGGGCTAGCGGGTCCTACAATGAGCAGTTCTTC | CASSHGASGSYNEQFF
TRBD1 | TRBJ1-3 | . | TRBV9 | TGTGCCAGCAGCGTTGAGCAGGGGGCTGGAAACACCATATATTTT | CASSVEQGAGNTIYF
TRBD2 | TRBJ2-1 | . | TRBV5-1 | TGCGCCAGCAGCTCCAAAGCGGGAGGGACCTACAATGAGCAGTTCTTC | CASSSKAGGTYNEQFF
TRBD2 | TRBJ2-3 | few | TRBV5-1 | TGCGCCAGCAGCTTAAGAGCGGGAGTAGATACGCAGTATTTT | CASSLRAGVDTQYF
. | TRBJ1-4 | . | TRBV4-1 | TGCGCCAGCAGCCAACTGGACCTGATCGCAACTAATGAAAAACTGTTTTTT | CASSQLDLIATNEKLFF
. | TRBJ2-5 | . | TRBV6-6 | TGTGCCAGCAGGCCCTATGGATCAGGGCAAGAGACCCAGTACTTC | CASRPYGSGQETQYF
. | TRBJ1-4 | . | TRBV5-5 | TGTGCCAGCAGCCCAGATGGAAACAGAGTTGATATTGAACTGTTTTTT | CASSPDGNRVDIELFF
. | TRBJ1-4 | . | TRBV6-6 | TGTGCCAGCAAGGACAGAGAAAAACTGTTTTTT | CASKDREKLFF
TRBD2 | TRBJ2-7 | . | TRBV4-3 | TGCGCCAGCAGCCGGAATAGACTAGCGGGATACGGCGAGCAGTACTTC | CASSRNRLAGYGEQYF
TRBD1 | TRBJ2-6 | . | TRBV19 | TGTGCCAGTAGTCACCTGTGGGGACAGGGTACATCTGGGGCCAACGTCCTGACTTTC | CASSHLWGQGTSGANVLTF
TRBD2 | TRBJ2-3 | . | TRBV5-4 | TGTGCCAGCAGTCGCGCTAGCGGTTCCACAGATACGCAGTATTTT | CASSRASGSTDTQYF
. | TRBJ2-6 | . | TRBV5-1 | TGCGCCAGGAGGGCCGGGGCCAACGTCCTGACTTTC | CARRAGANVLTF
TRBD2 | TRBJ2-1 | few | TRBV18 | TGTGCCAGCTCACCTTCTAGCGGGAGCCTAGTTGAGCAGTTCTTC | CASSPSSGSLVEQFF
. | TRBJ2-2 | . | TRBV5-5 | TGTGCCAGCAGCCTGGGCGGACGGTCCACCGGGGAGCTGTTTTTT | CASSLGGRSTGELFF
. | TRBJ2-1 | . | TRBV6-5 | TGTGCCAGCAGTTACTCTTTCCAGGGTTTGAATGAGCAGTTCTTC | CASSYSFQGLNEQFF
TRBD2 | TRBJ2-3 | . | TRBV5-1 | TGCGCCAGCAGCTCCTTTTTGCTAGCGGGATCCGGAGATACGCAGTATTTT | CASSSFLLAGSGDTQYF
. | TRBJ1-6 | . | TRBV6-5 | TGTGCCAGCAGTTACTCGAAGGGCGCGAATTCACCCCTCCACTTT | CASSYSKGANSPLHF
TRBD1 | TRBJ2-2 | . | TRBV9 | TGTGCCAGCAGCGCGACAGGGATGAACACCGGGGAGCTGTTTTTT | CASSATGMNTGELFF
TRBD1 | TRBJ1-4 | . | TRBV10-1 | TGCGCCAGCAGTGAGGGGAACAGGGGCGAGACTAATGAAAAACTGTTTTTT | CASSEGNRGETNEKLFF
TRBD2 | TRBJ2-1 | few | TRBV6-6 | TGTGCCAGCAGTTACCAAACTAGCGGGATTGACAATGAGCAGTTCTTC | CASSYQTSGIDNEQFF
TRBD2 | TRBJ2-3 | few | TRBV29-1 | TGCAGCGTCCGAGGGACTAGCGCCGGCACAGATACGCAGTATTTT | CSVRGTSAGTDTQYF
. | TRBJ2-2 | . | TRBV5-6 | TGTGCCAGCAGCTTGAACGGGATAGGGACCGGGGAGCTGTTTTTT | CASSLNGIGTGELFF
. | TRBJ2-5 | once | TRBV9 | TGTGCCAGCAGCGTAGACGGGACACACCAAGAGACCCAGTACTTC | CASSVDGTHQETQYF
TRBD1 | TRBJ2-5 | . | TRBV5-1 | TGCGCCAGCCAGGACAGGGGAGGTGAGACCCAGTACTTC | CASQDRGGETQYF
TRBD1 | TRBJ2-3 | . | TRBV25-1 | TGTGCCAGCAGTGAATGGGGGACAGGATCTACGCAGTATTTT | CASSEWGTGSTQYF
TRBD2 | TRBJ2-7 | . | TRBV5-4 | TGTGCCAGCAGCCAACAGGGACTAGCGGGGAGAGGTCGCTACGAGCAGTACTTC | CASSQQGLAGRGRYEQYF
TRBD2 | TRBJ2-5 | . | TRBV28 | TGTGCCAGCAGCCCGACCGGGGGGGCGGGGGAGACCCAGTACTTC | CASSPTGGAGETQYF
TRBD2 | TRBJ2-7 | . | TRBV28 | TGTGCCAGCAGTTTGGCCGGGACTAGGAACGAGCAGTACTTC | CASSLAGTRNEQYF
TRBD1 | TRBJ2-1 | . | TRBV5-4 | TGTGCCAGCAGCCCCACAGGGGGGAGCTCCTACAATGAGCAGTTCTTC | CASSPTGGSSYNEQFF
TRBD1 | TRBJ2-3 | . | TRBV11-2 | TGTGCCAGCAGAGACAGGGGGCTCGGAGATACGCAGTATTTT | CASRDRGLGDTQYF
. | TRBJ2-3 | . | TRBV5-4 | TGTGCCAGCAGCCAGGGTGGGGGAAATAGGGCAGATACGCAGTATTTT | CASSQGGGNRADTQYF
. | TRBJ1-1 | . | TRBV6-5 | TGTGCCAGCAGTTACGGCCTTGGGAACACTGAAGCTTTCTTT | CASSYGLGNTEAFF
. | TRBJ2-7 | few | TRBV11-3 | TGTGCCAGCAGCTTAGGAGAGGGAGCCTCCTACGAGCAGTACTTC | CASSLGEGASYEQYF
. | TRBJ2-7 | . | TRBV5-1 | TGCGCCAGCACCCCCGTACTAGGGTCCTACGAGCAGTACTTC | CASTPVLGSYEQYF
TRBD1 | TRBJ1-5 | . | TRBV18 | TGTGCCAGCTCACCGGGACAGGGGACCTATCAGCCCCAGCATTTT | CASSPGQGTYQPQHF
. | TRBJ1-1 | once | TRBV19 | TGTGCCAGTACCACCACGGGGGGCACTGAAGCTTTCTTT | CASTTTGGTEAFF
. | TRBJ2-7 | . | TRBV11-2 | TGTGCCAGCAGATCGGTAACGTACGAGCAGTACTTC | CASRSVTYEQYF
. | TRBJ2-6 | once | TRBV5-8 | TGTGCCAGCAGAGGACGGACCCTCTCTGGGGCCAACGTCCTGACTTTC | CASRGRTLSGANVLTF
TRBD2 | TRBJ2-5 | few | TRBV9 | TGTGCCAGCAGCTTGTCGGGGGGATATACGTTGGGCCAAGAGACCCAGTACTTC | CASSLSGGYTLGQETQYF
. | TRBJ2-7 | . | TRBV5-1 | TGCGCCAGCAGCTTGGCTATCGGCCTGGTCTACGAGCAGTACTTC | CASSLAIGLVYEQYF
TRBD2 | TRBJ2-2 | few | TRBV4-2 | TGTGCCAGCAGCCAAGGGCAGCGGGGAGACACCGGGGAGCTGTTTTTT | CASSQGQRGDTGELFF
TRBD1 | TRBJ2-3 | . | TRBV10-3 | TGTGCCATCAGAAGGGACAGGGACCGTACAGATACGCAGTATTTT | CAIRRDRDRTDTQYF
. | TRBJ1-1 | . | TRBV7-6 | TGTGCCAGCAGCTTAGTGTCCCACGGGGCGGGGAACACTGAAGCTTTCTTT | CASSLVSHGAGNTEAFF
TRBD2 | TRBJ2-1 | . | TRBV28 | TGTGCCAGCAGCTCCGGGACTAGCGGGGAGGGCGGCAATGAGCAGTTCTTC | CASSSGTSGEGGNEQFF
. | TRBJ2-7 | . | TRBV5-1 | TGCGCCAGCAGCTTGGAGGTAACGTCTTCGGGGCAGTACTTC | CASSLEVTSSGQYF
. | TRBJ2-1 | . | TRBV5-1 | TGCGCCAGCAGCTTGGGGCAAGGAGGATCCTACAATGAGCAGTTCTTC | CASSLGQGGSYNEQFF
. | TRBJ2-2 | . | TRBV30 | TGTGCCTGGTCCCGCCCAGGCTACTCCACCGGGGAGCTGTTTTTT | CAWSRPGYSTGELFF
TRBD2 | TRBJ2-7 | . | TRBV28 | TGTGCCAGCAGTCCCCAAAGCGGGAGAGTGGGGCACGAGCAGTACTTC | CASSPQSGRVGHEQYF
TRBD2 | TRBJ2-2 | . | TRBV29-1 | TGCAGCGTTTATCTGAGCGGGAGAGGATCGAACACCGGGGAGCTGTTTTTT | CSVYLSGRGSNTGELFF
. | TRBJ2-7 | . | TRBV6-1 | TGTGCCAGCAGTGGCCTCCACGAGCAGTACTTC | CASSGLHEQYF
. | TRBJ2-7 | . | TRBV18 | TGTGCCAGCTCACCAGCTAGGACAGCCTACGAGCAGTACTTC | CASSPARTAYEQYF
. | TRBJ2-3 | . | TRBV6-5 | TGTGCCAGCAGAATTGACACCGGCACAGATACGCAGTATTTT | CASRIDTGTDTQYF
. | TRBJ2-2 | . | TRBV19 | TGTGCCAGTAGTATCGAACTTGATCGCGGGGAGCTGTTTTTT | CASSIELDRGELFF
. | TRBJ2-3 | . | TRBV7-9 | TGTGCCAGCAGCTTAGTAGATTGGGGTGCTAGTTCAGATACGCAGTATTTT | CASSLVDWGASSDTQYF
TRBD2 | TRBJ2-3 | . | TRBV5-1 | TGCGCCAGCAGCTCTAGCGGGAGGGCAGGAGATACGCAGTATTTT | CASSSSGRAGDTQYF
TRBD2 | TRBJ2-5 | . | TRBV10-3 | TGTGCCATCAGTGAATTGACTAGCGTAGGTAAAGAGACCCAGTACTTC | CAISELTSVGKETQYF